Listed here are 8 T cell receptor beta chains from one sample, sequenced in a study of cytomegalovirus exposure and HLA in healthy donors. Both 60 Vbeta primers and 13 Jbeta primers went into the PCR. Using immunoSEQ multiplex PCR, the repertoire was profiled, and TCRdb retains in-frame clones only, with some absent. The data show fewer than 130,000 clones, with roughly 80% seen just once and approximately 5.1% held by the top ten. Sequenced material: PBMCs. The receptors derive from a female donor in good health and CMV-seropositive.

The chain has TRBV5-1 and TRBJ2-5, with TRBD1 identical over 7 bases. The CDR3 is 16 residues long. CDR1 and CDR2 (germline): SGHRS, YFSETQ. V gave up 0 bases and J gave up 5 bases; unmatched junction bases: 10. The CDR3: CASSLGIDRVLETQYF. Written as DNA, the CDR3 is TGCGCCAGCAGCTTGGGGATTGACAGGGTCCTGGAGACCCAGTACTTC.

The chain is built from TRBV28 and TRBJ2-1; TRBD1 aligns across 11 bases. Germline assignment: CDR1 MDHEN and CDR2 SYDVKM. The ends lost 2 bases at V and 5 bases at J; junction bases unmatched: 5. This CDR3 is built from 16 residues. CDR3 sequence: CASSLTGQGANNEQFF. The CDR3 DNA reads as TGTGCCAGCAGTTTAACCGGACAGGGGGCGAACAATGAGCAGTTCTTC. Supplemented by reference TRBV28 and TRBJ2-1, the full variable domain reads DVKVTQSSRYLVKRTGEKVFLECVQDMDHENMFWYRQDPGLGLRLIYFSYDVKMKEKGDIPEGYSVSREKKERFSLILESASTNQTSMYLCASSLTGQGANNEQFFGPGTRLTVL.

The chain joins TRBV6-1 to TRBJ2-3; TRBD2 aligns across 8 bases. Germline V gives CDR1 MNHNS, CDR2 SASEGT. V shed 10 bases and J 4 bases; nucleotides not matched to a gene: 7. CDR3 length equals 13 residues. The CDR3 nucleotides are TGTGCCATCGCAGCGGGAGCCGCAGATACGCAGTATTTT. Encoded protein: CAIAAGAADTQYF.

V is TRBV5-1 and J is TRBJ2-7; the D gene is possibly TRBD1 (5 bases). From germline, CDR1 is SGHRS and CDR2 YFSETQ. Trimming took 5 bases from V and 3 from J, leaving 12 bases between them. The CDR3 extends over 13 amino acids. The CDR3 nucleotides read TGCGCCAGCAGTTCCGGACACGACTACGAGCAGTACTTC. Protein product: CASSSGHDYEQYF.

The chain combines TRBV27 with TRBJ1-5, with 8 nucleotides matching TRBD1. V lost 3 bases, J lost 4 bases, and 2 bases stayed unmatched. There are 14 residues in the CDR3. Germline V CDR1 and CDR2: MNHEY, SMNVEV (reference sequence). CDR3 sequence: CASSFGQGNQPQHF. The CDR3 DNA sequence: TGTGCCAGCAGTTTCGGACAGGGTAATCAGCCCCAGCATTTT.

The chain carries TRBV2 and TRBJ2-2; 9 nucleotides line up with TRBD1. In germline, CDR1 is SNHLY, CDR2 FYNNEI. This CDR3 is 16 amino acids long. With 7 bases clipped from V and 2 bases from J, the junction kept 8 bases outside the gene matches. The CDR3 region has the DNA TGTGCCAGCAAGAAGGGACAGGGAAGAAACACCGGGGAGCTGTTTTTT. Amino acid sequence: CASKKGQGRNTGELFF.

This chain joins TRBV6-1 and TRBJ2-5; D not certain. Germline V gene sequence: CDR1 MNHNS, CDR2 SASEGT. The V end was cut by 6 bases, the J end by 7 bases, with 12 bases between. CDR3 length equals 12 residues. CDR3 region: CASSALTGTQYF. The CDR3 DNA sequence: TGTGCCAGCAGCGCCCTGACGGGGACCCAGTACTTC.

This clone was counted between two and nine times. The chain uses TRBV18 and TRBJ2-7; TRBD2 agrees at 7 bases. The germline CDR1 and CDR2 sequences are KGHSH and LQKENI. J was trimmed by 3 bases and V by 3 bases; bases with no gene match: 5. CDR3 length: 14 residues. DNA for the CDR3: TGTGCCAGCTCACCCCGCGGGAGTGTCTACGAGCAGTACTTC. Translated: CASSPRGSVYEQYF. Full variable domain (missing parts from reference TRBV18 and TRBJ2-7): NAGVMQNPRHLVRRRGQEARLRCSPMKGHSHVYWYRQLPEEGLKFMVYLQKENIIDESGMPKERFSAEFPKEGPSILRIQQVVRGDSAAYFCASSPRGSVYEQYFGPGTRLTVT.